Following are 29 T cell receptor beta chains from one sample sequenced in a study of blood T cell repertoires in COVID-19. Measured with immunoSEQ multiplex PCR; TCRdb has only the in-frame clones, and not every one. The table lists about 200,000 clones, over 80% of them singletons. Input material: peripheral blood. These receptors were taken from a man aged 40-49 years with acute or convalescent COVID-19.

The chain couples TRBV18 to TRBJ1-1; D is perhaps TRBD1 (5 bases). Germline V gene data show CDR1 as KGHSH and CDR2 as LQKENI. The ends were cut back, 2 bases at V and 4 bases at J, with 14 bases in the middle. This CDR3 contains 15 residues. CDR3 amino acids: CASSPNTGVSTEAFF. In DNA, the CDR3 is TGTGCCAGCTCACCAAATACGGGGGTGAGCACTGAAGCTTTCTTT. The whole variable domain, filled in from reference TRBV18 and TRBJ1-1, reads NAGVMQNPRHLVRRRGQEARLRCSPMKGHSHVYWYRQLPEEGLKFMVYLQKENIIDESGMPKERFSAEFPKEGPSILRIQQVVRGDSAAYFCASSPNTGVSTEAFFGQGTRLTVV.

The chain employs TRBV19 and TRBJ1-5, with no clear D. Trimming cost V 3 bases and J 3 bases, with 12 bases left between them. This CDR3 has 15 residues. Germline lookup yields CDR1 LNHDA and CDR2 SQIVND (reference sequence). The CDR3 DNA sequence: TGTGCCAGTAGTATGCGAGCGGGGTTCAATCAGCCCCAGCATTTT. Translated: CASSMRAGFNQPQHF.

The chain couples TRBV10-3 to TRBJ2-2, with 14 bases fitting TRBD2. CDR1 ENHRY and CDR2 SYGVKD come from the germline V gene. The CDR3 has 18 amino acids. After removal of 5 bases from V and 0 bases from J, the junction contained 5 bases not matched to a gene. This chain's CDR3 is CAISLTSGRASNTGELFF. The CDR3 region has the DNA TGTGCCATCAGTCTGACTAGCGGGAGGGCGTCGAACACCGGGGAGCTGTTTTTT.

The chain carries TRBV4-1 and TRBJ1-2, with D tentatively TRBD1 (5 bases). CDR3 length equals 14 residues. The ends were cut back, 3 bases at V and 2 bases at J, with 10 bases in the middle. CDR1 MGHRA and CDR2 YSYEKL come from the germline V gene. CDR3 residues: CASSQDDRNYGYTF. Written as DNA, the CDR3 is TGCGCCAGCAGCCAGGACGACAGAAACTATGGCTACACCTTC.

The V and J genes are TRBV25-1 and TRBJ1-1, with D hard to call. Trimming removed 8 bases at V and 0 bases at J, with 10 bases between. Germline values: CDR1 MGHDK, CDR2 SYGVNS. This CDR3 has 13 amino acids. The CDR3 DNA is TGTGCCAGCTTAGGGAGTTTGAACACTGAAGCTTTCTTT. Encoded protein: CASLGSLNTEAFF.

The chain recombines TRBV20-1 with TRBJ2-7; the D gene is possibly TRBD1 (5 bases). The CDR3 loop spans 11 amino acids. Germline V lookup: CDR1 DFQATT, CDR2 SNEGSKA (reference sequence). V was clipped by 5 bases and J by 3 bases, with 8 bases between them. This CDR3 is CSAVRDYEQYF. In DNA, the CDR3 is TGCAGTGCTGTCAGGGACTACGAGCAGTACTTC.

The CDR3 nucleotides are TGCGCCAGCAGCTTGGGGGGACAGGATACGACCATATATTTT. As protein: CASSLGGQDTTIYF. The chain combines TRBV5-1 with TRBJ1-3, with 8 bases identical to TRBD1. Germline trimming cut 0 bases from V and 10 bases from J; bases unmatched to any gene: 6. There are 14 residues in the CDR3. The germline V gene has CDR1 SGHRS and CDR2 YFSETQ.

The J gene is TRBJ1-2, the V gene TRBV19; 7 positions match TRBD1. Germline V gene sequence: CDR1 LNHDA, CDR2 SQIVND (reference sequence). The CDR3 has 15 amino acids. J was trimmed by 8 bases and V by 5 bases; bases with no gene match: 14. CDR3 region: CASSPTGTAERGYTF. CDR3 coding DNA: TGTGCCAGTAGTCCAACCGGGACAGCGGAGAGAGGCTACACCTTC.

The gene calls are TRBV9 and TRBJ1-2; 7 bases agree with TRBD1. This CDR3 comprises 13 residues. CDR1 is SGDLS, CDR2 YYNGEE, per germline. V gave up 3 bases and J gave up 14 bases; unmatched junction bases: 13. CDR3 nucleotides: TGTGCCAGCAGCGCGAGCCGGGACAGCGCTCGTACCTTC. Amino acid sequence: CASSASRDSARTF.

This clone was seen a single time. This sequence joins TRBV5-1 and TRBJ1-2; 8 bases agree with TRBD1. V lost 4 bases, J lost 4 bases, and 9 bases stayed unmatched. The CDR3 contains 15 residues. Germline V gives CDR1 SGHRS, CDR2 YFSETQ. The CDR3 DNA reads as TGCGCCAGCAGCCCGGGGACAGGCAATATCTATGGCTACACCTTC. This codes for CASSPGTGNIYGYTF.

This clone showed up just once. The chain carries TRBV9 and TRBJ1-6; 8 bases line up with TRBD1. The CDR3 covers 14 residues. Germline CDR1 is SGDLS and CDR2 is YYNGEE. V gave up 4 bases and J gave up 5 bases; unmatched junction bases: 2. CDR3 bases: TGTGCCAGCAGCCAGACAGGGGATAATTCACCCCTCCACTTT. Protein sequence: CASSQTGDNSPLHF.

There are a few counts of this clone. CDR3 protein: CATSRTGSQYNEQFF. For the CDR3, the DNA is TGTGCCACCAGCAGGACAGGGTCCCAATACAATGAGCAGTTCTTC. The chain links TRBV15 to TRBJ2-1; TRBD1 aligns across 7 bases. Germline V gives CDR1 LNHNV, CDR2 YYDKDF (reference sequence). Trimming at V came to 3 bases and at J to 4 bases, leaving 6 bases not matched to a gene. The CDR3 sequence is 15 residues long.

The CDR3 coding sequence is TGTGCCAGCAGCCAGGGCGCCGGGACTGAAGCTTTCTTT. Its translation is CASSQGAGTEAFF. The chain uses TRBV9 and TRBJ1-1, with D perhaps TRBD1 (5 bases). CDR1 is SGDLS and CDR2 is YYNGEE in the germline V gene. The CDR3 extends over 13 amino acids. Trimming shortened V by 4 bases and J by 5 bases, and 12 bases separated the two germline ends.

The gene calls are TRBV27 and TRBJ2-7, with 13 bases aligning to TRBD2. The CDR3 is made up of 15 amino acids. CDR1 and CDR2 (germline): MNHEY, SMNVEV (reference sequence). V lost 4 bases, J lost 6 bases, and 6 bases stayed unmatched. The CDR3 nucleotides are TGTGCCAGCAGTTCCCGACTAGCGGGAGGTAGCGAGCAGTACTTC. Encoded protein: CASSSRLAGGSEQYF.

This chain uses TRBV29-1 with TRBJ1-6, with TRBD1 as a possible D gene (5 bases). Looked up from germline, CDR1 is SQVTM and CDR2 is ANQGSEA. CDR3 size: 14 residues. Between the trimmed V and J ends, which lost 5 bases and 10 bases, there was a span of 18 bases. The CDR3 nucleotides are TGCAGCGTTATCCAGGGAGGGGTAGGATCACCCCTCCACTTT. It yields the protein CSVIQGGVGSPLHF.

The V gene is TRBV18, the J gene TRBJ2-1, with D tentatively TRBD2 (6 bases). The V and J ends lost 3 bases and 8 bases respectively, with 23 bases between them. This CDR3 comprises 17 residues. Germline assignment: CDR1 KGHSH and CDR2 LQKENI. In DNA form, the CDR3 reads TGTGCCAGCTCACCCCGCGGTATAGGGAGGACGGGGGATGAGCAGTTCTTC. Translating gives CASSPRGIGRTGDEQFF.

The genes are TRBV6-6 and TRBJ2-2; 7 bases agree with TRBD1. J was trimmed by 7 bases and V by 7 bases; bases with no gene match: 9. Per the germline V gene, CDR1 is MNHNY and CDR2 is SVGAGI (reference sequence). There are 14 residues in the CDR3. Written as DNA, the CDR3 is TGTGCCAGCACTCTGACAGGGTGGAACGGGGAGCTGTTTTTT. Translating gives CASTLTGWNGELFF.

This rearrangement joins TRBV14 to TRBJ2-7, with D possibly being TRBD1 (6 bases). The CDR3 spans 16 residues. Germline CDR1 SGHDN, CDR2 FVKESK. V was trimmed by 5 bases and J by 3 bases, leaving 20 bases between them. The CDR3 DNA reads as TGTGCCAGCAGCGCAGGGCGTCCGGGACACGGCTACGAGCAGTACTTC. This encodes CASSAGRPGHGYEQYF. The entire variable domain, with the rest obtained from reference TRBV14 and TRBJ2-7, is as follows: EAGVTQFPSHSVIEKGQTVTLRCDPISGHDNLYWYRRVMGKEIKFLLHFVKESKQDESGMPNNRFLAERTGGTYSTLKVQPAELEDSGVYFCASSAGRPGHGYEQYFGPGTRLTVT.

This clone was found a few times. The chain has TRBV12-3 or TRBV12-4 and TRBJ1-1, with a weak D call TRBD1 (5 bases). Trimming left V 1 base short and J 10 bases short, with 10 bases between. The CDR3 has 12 residues. The CDR3 loop is CASSLEGVRAFF. The CDR3 nucleotides are TGTGCCAGCAGTTTAGAAGGGGTCCGAGCTTTCTTT.

The J gene is TRBJ2-2, the V gene TRBV29-1; D gene ambiguous. The CDR3 is 11 amino acids. The V end lost 7 bases, the J end lost 7 bases, and 10 bases lay between the germline ends. CDR1 is SQVTM, CDR2 ANQGSEA, per germline. CDR3 bases: TGCAGCGCCCAACTGGTCGGGGAGCTGTTTTTT. Protein sequence: CSAQLVGELFF.

This chain links TRBV30 with TRBJ1-1, with TRBD1 as a possible D gene (6 bases). From germline, CDR1 is GTSNPN and CDR2 SVGIG (reference sequence). V was clipped by 3 bases and J by 6 bases, with 14 bases between them. This CDR3 contains 13 residues. The CDR3 nucleotides are TGTGCCTGGAGCAAAGGGGGTGTGGCTGAAGCTTTCTTT. Its translation: CAWSKGGVAEAFF. The full variable domain, completed using reference TRBV30 and TRBJ1-1, is SQTIHQWPATLVQPVGSPLSLECTVEGTSNPNLYWYRQAAGRGLQLLFYSVGIGQISSEVPQNLSASRPQDRQFILSSKKLLLSDSGFYLCAWSKGGVAEAFFGQGTRLTVV.

This clone showed up just a few times. The chain carries TRBV11-2 and TRBJ1-1; D gene uncertain. Germline V gene sequence: CDR1 SGHAT, CDR2 FQNNGV. The CDR3 spans 18 residues. The ends were cut back, 0 bases at V and 0 bases at J, with 17 bases in the middle. CDR3 DNA sequence: TGTGCCAGCAGCTTAGATCAACAGCCTACACACCTGAACACTGAAGCTTTCTTT. Translated: CASSLDQQPTHLNTEAFF. The variable domain in full, completed from reference TRBV11-2 and TRBJ1-1, reads EAGVAQSPRYKIIEKRQSVAFWCNPISGHATLYWYQQILGQGPKLLIQFQNNGVVDDSQLPKDRFSAERLKGVDSTLKIQPAKLEDSAVYLCASSLDQQPTHLNTEAFFGQGTRLTVV.

In its sample, this clone was seen a few times. The chain joins TRBV19 to TRBJ2-1; no clear D. Trimming left V 2 bases short and J 15 bases short, with 14 bases between. CDR3 length equals 12 residues. Germline assignment: CDR1 LNHDA and CDR2 SQIVND (reference sequence). The CDR3 here is CASSIRRSQLFF. CDR3 coding DNA: TGTGCCAGTAGTATACGGCGGTCCCAGCTGTTCTTC.

The chain is built from TRBV5-1 and TRBJ2-7; the match to TRBD1 covers 9 bases. Germline trimming cut 0 bases from V and 0 bases from J; bases unmatched to any gene: 4. The CDR3 has 16 amino acids. The germline V gene encodes CDR1 SGHRS and CDR2 YFSETQ. CDR3 in DNA: TGCGCCAGCAGCTTGGAAGGGACAGGGACCTCCTACGAGCAGTACTTC. Its protein is CASSLEGTGTSYEQYF.

This chain joins TRBV6-6 and TRBJ1-1; 12 bases match TRBD1. Per germline, CDR1 MNHNY and CDR2 SVGAGI (reference sequence). The CDR3 contains 15 residues. Trimming cost V 6 bases and J 7 bases; bases outside gene matches: 9. CDR3 amino acids: CASSLGTGGRNEAFF. In nucleotides, the CDR3 is TGTGCCAGCAGCTTGGGGACAGGGGGCCGGAATGAAGCTTTCTTT.

This clone was seen only a few times. The junction shows a germline mismatch at one end, possibly a read error. The V and J genes are TRBV7-4 and TRBJ1-1, with D perhaps matching TRBD1 (5 bases). CDR3 size: 11 residues. Germline values: CDR1 SGHVT, CDR2 SQSDAQ. The CDR3 is CASSRRREGFF. The CDR3 nucleotides read TGTGCCAGCAGCAGACGCAGGGAAGGTTTCTTT.

CDR3 nucleotide sequence: TGTGCCAGCGGCAGGGAGGACACCGGGGAGCTGTTTTTT. Protein product: CASGREDTGELFF. This chain connects TRBV3-1 (or the pseudogene TRBV3-2) to TRBJ2-2, with TRBD2 as a possible D gene (6 bases). The germline V gene encodes CDR1 LGHDT and CDR2 YNNKEL (reference sequence). This CDR3 comprises 13 residues. Trimming removed 8 bases from V and 3 bases from J, with 10 bases in between.

V is TRBV2 and J is TRBJ1-3; the D is unclear. The V gene lost 6 bases and the J gene lost 3 bases, with 18 bases spanning the gap. The CDR3 contains 16 residues. Per the germline V gene, CDR1 is SNHLY and CDR2 is FYNNEI. CDR3 residues: CASSVTRVTDGNTIYF. The DNA for the CDR3 is TGTGCCAGCAGCGTGACGCGGGTCACAGATGGAAACACCATATATTTT.

The CDR3 loop reads CSPKRSSNQPQHF. The CDR3 nucleotides read TGCAGCCCCAAGAGAAGTAGCAATCAGCCCCAGCATTTT. The chain joins TRBV29-1 to TRBJ1-5; D remains unclear. Germline-derived CDR1 and CDR2 are SQVTM and ANQGSEA. The germline V and J ends were trimmed by 8 bases and 0 bases, with 11 bases remaining between them. The CDR3 sequence is 13 residues long.